What follows are 31 T cell receptor beta chains derived from one specimen sequenced in a study of shared clonotypes between healthy human individuals (dated by TCRdb to 2018 to 2020). The library came from the immunoSEQ multiplex PCR assay. This immuneACCESS table, as held by TCRdb, lists in-frame sequences with V and J called but not all clones. Of the missing ones, under half trace to an unresolved V gene in checked studies; the others have no known cause. A total of some 1 million clones appear in this sample, approximately 76% of them only once. The top ten clones comprise 1.4% to 1.5% of the sample. Input material: memory CD4+ T cells sorted from blood. This sample's cell subset or site label indicates: CD45RA-negative fraction. The receptors here all came from a young man in good health.

This chain links TRBV7-9 with TRBJ2-7; 8 bases are shared with TRBD2. Germline V gene data show CDR1 as SEHNR and CDR2 as FQNEAQ (reference sequence). CDR3 length: 16 amino acids. Unmatched junction bases numbered 13, after V lost 4 bases and J lost 5 bases. This chain's CDR3 is CASSSRDGRAYDEQYF. CDR3 nucleotide sequence: TGTGCCAGCAGCTCGAGGGACGGGAGGGCCTACGACGAGCAGTACTTC.

CDR3 in DNA: TGCGCCAGCAGCTTGGGGGCAGACAACTATGGCTACACCTTC. This gives the protein CASSLGADNYGYTF. This chain links TRBV5-1 with TRBJ1-2; unclear D gene. Trimming took 0 bases from V and 2 from J, leaving 8 bases between them. CDR1 is SGHRS, CDR2 YFSETQ, per germline. The CDR3 has 14 amino acids.

This clone has only a few counts. The V and J genes are TRBV7-3 and TRBJ1-5; a possible D gene is TRBD1 (6 bases). Germline V gene data show CDR1 as SGHTA and CDR2 as FQGTGA. The V and J ends lost 5 bases and 0 bases respectively, with 17 bases between them. The CDR3 runs 17 residues. CDR3 nucleotide sequence: TGTGCCAGCAGCGGGACTGGGACACCTTTTAGCAATCAGCCCCAGCATTTT. Amino acid sequence: CASSGTGTPFSNQPQHF.

The chain joins TRBV7-9 to TRBJ2-4; D remains ambiguous. This CDR3 is 14 amino acids long. The germline V gene has CDR1 SEHNR and CDR2 FQNEAQ (reference sequence). Trimming stripped 1 base from V and 7 bases from J, with 11 bases between. In DNA form, the CDR3 reads TGTGCCAGCAGCTTAGATGTGCTGGGGAACATTCAGTACTTC. This gives the protein CASSLDVLGNIQYF.

The V call is TRBV19, the J call TRBJ1-4, with TRBD1 identical over 9 bases. Trimming took 6 bases from V and 6 from J; bases not matched to a gene: 8. Germline CDR1 and CDR2: LNHDA and SQIVND (reference sequence). The CDR3 spans 15 residues. CDR3 sequence reads: CASSDSGTGYEKLFF. DNA of the CDR3: TGTGCCAGTAGCGATTCCGGGACAGGGTATGAAAAACTGTTTTTT.

This sequence joins TRBV4-3 and TRBJ2-5, with a weak D call TRBD1 (6 bases). Per the germline V gene, CDR1 is LGHNA and CDR2 is YSLEER. The CDR3 runs 13 residues. The germline V and J ends were trimmed by 0 bases and 5 bases, with 7 bases remaining between them. The CDR3 here is CASSQDQGETQYF. In DNA form, the CDR3 reads TGCGCCAGCAGCCAAGATCAGGGGGAGACCCAGTACTTC.

This chain links TRBV7-6 with TRBJ1-6; 10 nucleotides agree with TRBD1. The CDR3 consists of 15 residues. The ends lost 4 bases at V and 10 bases at J; junction bases unmatched: 7. Germline V gene lookup returns CDR1 SGHVS and CDR2 FNYEAQ. CDR3 sequence reads: CASSSRTGGVSPLHF. In DNA, the CDR3 is TGTGCCAGCAGCTCGCGGACAGGGGGGGTATCACCCCTCCACTTT. The complete variable domain, with remaining parts taken from reference TRBV7-6 and TRBJ1-6, reads GAGVSQSPRYKVTKRGQDVALRCDPISGHVSLYWYRQALGQGPEFLTYFNYEAQQDKSGLPNDRFSAERPEGSISTLTIQRTEQRDSAMYRCASSSRTGGVSPLHFGNGTRLTVT.

V gene TRBV6-5 combines with J gene TRBJ2-2; D may be TRBD2 (6 bases). Germline V gene data show CDR1 as MNHEY and CDR2 as SVGAGI. This CDR3 has 12 amino acids. Trimming cost V 4 bases and J 8 bases, with 8 bases left between them. CDR3 sequence: CASSSLAGELFF. The CDR3 coding sequence is TGTGCCAGCAGTTCACTAGCAGGGGAGCTGTTTTTT.

This clone showed up just once. The CDR3 protein is CASSQEAGEQFF. The CDR3 coding sequence is TGTGCCAGCAGCCAAGAGGCGGGTGAGCAGTTCTTC. The V call is TRBV4-2, the J call TRBJ2-1; a possible D gene is TRBD2 (5 bases). CDR1 and CDR2 from the germline V gene are LGHNA and YNFKEQ. CDR3 length equals 12 residues. Trimming left V 0 bases short and J 9 bases short, with 6 bases between.

This rearrangement joins TRBV9 to TRBJ2-2, with D perhaps TRBD1 (6 bases). CDR3 length: 15 amino acids. The V and J ends lost 0 bases and 7 bases respectively, with 13 bases between them. Germline lookup yields CDR1 SGDLS and CDR2 YYNGEE. DNA of the CDR3: TGTGCCAGCAGCGTAGATCCAGGGGTTAACGGGGAGCTGTTTTTT. The encoded protein is CASSVDPGVNGELFF.

The J gene is TRBJ1-1, the V gene TRBV5-1; D might be TRBD1 (6 bases). The CDR3 extends over 14 amino acids. Germline-derived CDR1 and CDR2 are SGHRS and YFSETQ. The ends were cut back, 4 bases at V and 1 base at J, with 11 bases in the middle. The CDR3 DNA is TGCGCCAGCAGCGCCCGGGGACAGAACACTGAAGCTTTCTTT. Translated: CASSARGQNTEAFF.

This sequence joins TRBV16 and TRBJ1-1; no clear D. The CDR3 is 14 amino acids. Germline CDR1 KGHSY, CDR2 FQNENV. V lost 1 base and J lost 2, with 8 bases in between. CDR3: CASSQWVANTEAFF. DNA of the CDR3: TGTGCCAGCAGCCAATGGGTAGCTAACACTGAAGCTTTCTTT.

This clone was counted a few times. The rearrangement uses TRBV5-4 and TRBJ1-2; tentative D call: TRBD1 (5 bases). In germline, CDR1 is SGHNT, CDR2 YYREEE (reference sequence). This CDR3 has 14 amino acids. Trimming removed 1 base from V and 5 bases from J, with 12 bases in between. The CDR3 region is CASSLQGAGYGYTF. As DNA, the CDR3 is TGTGCCAGCAGCTTGCAGGGTGCGGGATATGGCTACACCTTC.

The gene calls are TRBV6-5 and TRBJ1-1; 7 bases line up with TRBD1. The V gene's germline CDR1 is MNHEY and CDR2 SVGAGI. J gave up 0 bases and V 4 bases, and 5 bases lay outside the gene matches. This CDR3 region has 15 residues. The DNA for the CDR3 is TGTGCCAGCAGTTGGGGGACAGCCATGAACACTGAAGCTTTCTTT. Its protein product is CASSWGTAMNTEAFF.

This clone was found a few times. The chain is built from TRBV4-1 and TRBJ2-1, with 10 bases fitting TRBD2. The CDR3 has 16 residues. From germline, CDR1 is MGHRA and CDR2 YSYEKL. V lost 2 bases and J lost 3; bases outside the gene matches: 4. The CDR3 protein is CASSQHTSGVYNEQFF. In nucleotides, the CDR3 is TGCGCCAGCAGCCAACATACTAGCGGGGTCTACAATGAGCAGTTCTTC.

This clone was detected a few times. This chain joins TRBV5-4 and TRBJ1-2; a possible D gene is TRBD1 (5 bases). The CDR3 is made up of 15 amino acids. V lost 4 bases and J 8 bases, leaving 21 bases between the germline ends. Germline assignment: CDR1 SGHNT and CDR2 YYREEE (reference sequence). The CDR3, as DNA: TGTGCCAGCAGCCCGGACCGGGACTCCCGGTGGGGCTACACCTTC. Its translation: CASSPDRDSRWGYTF.

This clone occurred a few times. The CDR3 reads CASRTDRNTEAFF. The CDR3 nucleotides read TGTGCCAGCCGAACGGACAGGAACACTGAAGCTTTCTTT. The rearrangement links TRBV19 to TRBJ1-1, with D possibly matching TRBD1 (6 bases). Germline V gene data show CDR1 as LNHDA and CDR2 as SQIVND (reference sequence). V was clipped by 9 bases and J by 1 base, with 12 bases between them. There are 13 residues in the CDR3.

CDR3 residues: CSVRSDYGGTAGVNTEAFF. The CDR3 coding sequence is TGCAGCGTTCGAAGCGACTACGGCGGGACCGCCGGAGTGAACACTGAAGCTTTCTTT. The chain couples TRBV29-1 to TRBJ1-1; a weak D match, TRBD1 (5 bases). Trimming cost V 5 bases and J 0 bases, with 28 bases left between them. This CDR3 spans 19 amino acids. Germline assignment: CDR1 SQVTM and CDR2 ANQGSEA.

V gene TRBV4-1 combines with J gene TRBJ2-5; maybe TRBD1 (6 bases). The CDR3 totals 16 residues. The germline gives CDR1 MGHRA, CDR2 YSYEKL. Trimming removed 2 bases at V and 5 bases at J, with 18 bases between. DNA of the CDR3: TGCGCCAGCAGCCAAACACAGGGAGCCCTAATGGAGACCCAGTACTTC. Its translation is CASSQTQGALMETQYF.

The rearrangement uses TRBV9 and TRBJ1-2, with 10 bases matching TRBD1. V lost 3 bases, J lost 5 bases, and 7 bases stayed unmatched. The CDR3 sequence is 15 residues long. Looked up from germline, CDR1 is SGDLS and CDR2 is YYNGEE. In nucleotides, the CDR3 is TGTGCCAGCAGCGAGGGGACAGGGGCAAGTTATGGCTACACCTTC. Amino acids: CASSEGTGASYGYTF.

The rearrangement uses TRBV19 and TRBJ2-1; D gene uncertain. Germline CDR1 reads LNHDA; CDR2 reads SQIVND (reference sequence). Trimming took 5 bases from V and 0 from J, leaving 11 bases between them. The CDR3 sequence is 15 residues long. The CDR3 loop reads CASSYTLSSYNEQFF. Here the CDR3 DNA reads TGTGCCAGTAGTTACACGCTGAGCTCCTACAATGAGCAGTTCTTC.

This clone has only one observation. J is TRBJ1-4 and V is TRBV19; D is perhaps TRBD1 (5 bases). The CDR3 covers 14 residues. Germline V gives CDR1 LNHDA, CDR2 SQIVND (reference sequence). Trimming pared 4 bases from V and 7 bases from J, leaving 13 bases between. Here the CDR3 reads CASSKGQGGEKLFF. Here the CDR3 DNA reads TGTGCCAGTAGTAAGGGCCAGGGAGGTGAAAAACTGTTTTTT.

V usage is TRBV28 and J usage is TRBJ1-5, with D unresolved. Germline V gene sequence: CDR1 MDHEN, CDR2 SYDVKM. The V gene lost 4 bases and the J gene lost 4 bases, with 5 bases spanning the gap. The CDR3 runs 12 residues. CDR3 amino acids: CASSSGNQPQHF. The CDR3 coding sequence is TGTGCCAGCAGTTCCGGAAATCAGCCCCAGCATTTT.

Concerning this clone: A much larger clone differs from this one at a single base, so this may be a read error. V gene TRBV5-6 combines with J gene TRBJ2-7, with TRBD1 matching 8 bases. The V segment lost 4 bases and the J segment 2 bases; nucleotides outside the gene matches: 2. This CDR3 is built from 13 residues. The germline CDR1 and CDR2 sequences are SGHDT and YYEEEE. CDR3 loop: CASSRTGTYEQYF. In DNA, the CDR3 is TGTGCCAGCAGCCGGACAGGGACCTACGAGCAGTACTTC.

The chain links TRBV11-2 to TRBJ2-7; the D gene is possibly TRBD1 (5 bases). This CDR3 is built from 14 residues. The V end lost 4 bases, the J end lost 1 base, and 11 bases lay between the germline ends. CDR1 is SGHAT and CDR2 is FQNNGV in the germline V gene. The CDR3 sequence is CASSYDDRSYEQYF. CDR3 nucleotide sequence: TGTGCCAGCAGCTACGATGACAGATCCTACGAGCAGTACTTC.

J is TRBJ2-1 and V is TRBV5-4; 10 bases are a match to TRBD1. V was clipped by 4 bases and J by 1 base; unmatched bases: 2. Germline V lookup: CDR1 SGHNT, CDR2 YYREEE (reference sequence). CDR3 size: 15 residues. The chain's CDR3 is CASSLGQGSYNEQFF. The CDR3 DNA sequence: TGTGCCAGCAGCCTGGGACAGGGGTCCTACAATGAGCAGTTCTTC.

CDR3 sequence (DNA): TGTGCCAGCTCGTTGTCGGTGACCCAAGAGACCCAGTACTTC. This sequence encodes CASSLSVTQETQYF. V is TRBV18 and J is TRBJ2-5; D gene unclear. Germline assignment: CDR1 KGHSH and CDR2 LQKENI. This CDR3 has 14 residues. With 6 bases removed from V and 1 base from J, the gap between germline ends came to 12 bases.

V and J are TRBV11-2 and TRBJ2-1; D is ambiguous. Germline V lookup: CDR1 SGHAT, CDR2 FQNNGV. This CDR3 has 13 residues. The ends were cut back, 1 base at V and 12 bases at J, with 13 bases in the middle. The CDR3 protein is CASSLGVQWGQFF. In nucleotides, the CDR3 is TGTGCCAGCAGCTTAGGTGTGCAGTGGGGGCAGTTCTTC.

This rearrangement joins TRBV5-4 to TRBJ1-5; D is perhaps TRBD1 (6 bases). Trimming stripped 4 bases from V and 3 bases from J, with 14 bases between. The CDR3 is 15 amino acids. Germline assignment: CDR1 SGHNT and CDR2 YYREEE (reference sequence). CDR3 DNA sequence: TGTGCCAGCAGCCCAGGGGACGGCTACAATCAGCCCCAGCATTTT. It encodes CASSPGDGYNQPQHF.

A remark on this clone: This sample also contains other DNA sequences that code for the same CDR3. DNA of the CDR3: TGTGCCTGGGGTCCCACCGGGGAGCTGTTTTTT. It translates to CAWGPTGELFF. The chain employs TRBV30 and TRBJ2-2; unclear D gene. The CDR3 totals 11 residues. Trimming removed 5 bases at V and 4 bases at J, with 5 bases between. Germline loops: CDR1 GTSNPN, CDR2 SVGIG (reference sequence).

The chain combines TRBV5-1 with TRBJ2-1; D may be TRBD1 (5 bases). V lost 2 bases and J 0 bases, leaving 15 bases between the germline ends. The CDR3 consists of 17 residues. Germline lookup yields CDR1 SGHRS and CDR2 YFSETQ. CDR3: CASSFQIQGYSYNEQFF. In DNA form, the CDR3 reads TGCGCCAGCAGCTTCCAAATCCAGGGATACTCCTACAATGAGCAGTTCTTC.